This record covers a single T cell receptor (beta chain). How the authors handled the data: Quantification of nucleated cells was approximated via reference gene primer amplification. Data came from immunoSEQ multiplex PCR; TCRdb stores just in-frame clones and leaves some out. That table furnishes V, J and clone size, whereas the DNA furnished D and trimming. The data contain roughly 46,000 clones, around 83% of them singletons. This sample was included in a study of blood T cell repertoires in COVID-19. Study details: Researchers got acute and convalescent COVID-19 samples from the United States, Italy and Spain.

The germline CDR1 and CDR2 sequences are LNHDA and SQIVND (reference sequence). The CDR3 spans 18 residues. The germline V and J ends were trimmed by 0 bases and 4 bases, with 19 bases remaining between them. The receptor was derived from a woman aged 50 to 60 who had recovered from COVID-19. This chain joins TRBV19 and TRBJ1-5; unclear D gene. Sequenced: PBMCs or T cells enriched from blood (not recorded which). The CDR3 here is CASSIESPGREPNQPQHF. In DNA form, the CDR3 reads TGTGCCAGTAGTATAGAATCCCCGGGGAGGGAACCAAATCAGCCCCAGCATTTT. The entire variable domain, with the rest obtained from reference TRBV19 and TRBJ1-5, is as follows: DGGITQSPKYLFRKEGQNVTLSCEQNLNHDAMYWYRQDPGQGLRLIYYSQIVNDFQKGDIAEGYSVSREKKESFPLTVTSAQKNPTAFYLCASSIESPGREPNQPQHFGDGTRLSIL.